What follows is one T cell receptor beta chain and its context. These data belong to a study of control samples from healthy donors and cancer patients. This table comes from immunoSEQ multiplex PCR, and its TCRdb copy is limited to in-frame clones, with some not included. In the table there are 130,000 or so clones, about 90% of which are singletons. The source material was blood. This sequence was found in a man aged 18 to 29 in good health.

The CDR3 sequence is CASSELHSYEQYF. In DNA, the CDR3 is TGTGCCAGCAGTGAATTGCACTCCTACGAGCAGTACTTC. The chain recombines TRBV6-1 with TRBJ2-7; no clear D. The CDR3 totals 13 residues. The germline V gene has CDR1 MNHNS and CDR2 SASEGT. Trimming stripped 2 bases from V and 0 bases from J, with 5 bases between.